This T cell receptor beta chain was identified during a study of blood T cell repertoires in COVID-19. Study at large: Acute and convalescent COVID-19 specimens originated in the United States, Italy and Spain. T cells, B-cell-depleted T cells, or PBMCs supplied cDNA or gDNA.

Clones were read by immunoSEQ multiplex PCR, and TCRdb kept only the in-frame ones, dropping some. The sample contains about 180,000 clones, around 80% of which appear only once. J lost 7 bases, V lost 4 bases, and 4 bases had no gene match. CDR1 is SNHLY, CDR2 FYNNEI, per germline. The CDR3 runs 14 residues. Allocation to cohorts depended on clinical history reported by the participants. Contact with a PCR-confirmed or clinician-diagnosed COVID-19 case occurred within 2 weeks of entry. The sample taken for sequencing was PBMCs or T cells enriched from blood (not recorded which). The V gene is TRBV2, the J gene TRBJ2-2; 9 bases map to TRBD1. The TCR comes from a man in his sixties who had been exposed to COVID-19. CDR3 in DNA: TGTGCCAGCAGTGGTGGACAGGGGCTCGGGGAGCTGTTTTTT. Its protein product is CASSGGQGLGELFF.